The rows below give T cell receptor beta chains drawn from one sample of a study of CD8 T cells in Susac syndrome. Via MiXCR, TCRdb re-called the immunoSEQ multiplex PCR reads, giving one row per CDR3 protein. The table shows roughly 120,000 distinct CDR3 sequences, with about 95% occurring only once. Material: CD4+ T cells from PBMCs. The receptor set was obtained from a human donor with multiple sclerosis. CDR3s leave out the opening cysteine and the closing phenylalanine or tryptophan. The D gene is left open where the match is weak.

V: TRBV30
J: TRBJ2-5
D: -
CDR3: AWGSGSFLVTSAETQY

V: TRBV3-1
J: TRBJ1-2
D: -
CDR3: ASSLQGGDVYT

V: TRBV29-1
J: TRBJ2-1
D: -
CDR3: SGALGAKADNEQF

V: TRBV30
J: TRBJ2-6
D: -
CDR3: AWRLSPSAGANVLT

V: TRBV6-6
J: TRBJ1-3
D: -
CDR3: ASSAVRGNTIY

V: TRBV20-1
J: TRBJ2-7
D: -
CDR3: SARDGAYEQY

V: TRBV20-1
J: TRBJ2-7
D: -
CDR3: SARIPGHLYEQY

V: TRBV29-1
J: TRBJ2-1
D: TRBD2
CDR3: SVLASGSRRWSNEQF

V: TRBV19
J: TRBJ2-7
D: TRBD1
CDR3: ASSITLGQGTYEQY

V: TRBV18
J: TRBJ2-2
D: TRBD1
CDR3: ASSPRQGNTGELF

V: TRBV12-5
J: TRBJ1-1
D: -
CDR3: ASGLVLGNTEAF

V: TRBV6-5
J: TRBJ2-1
D: TRBD1
CDR3: ASSPGQGLNEQF

V: TRBV4-2
J: TRBJ2-7
D: TRBD2
CDR3: ASSQDGRQGYEQY

V: TRBV3-1
J: TRBJ2-5
D: -
CDR3: ASSQMDHRKTQY

V: TRBV27
J: TRBJ1-4
D: TRBD1
CDR3: ASSSRRTGENEKLF

V: TRBV6-4
J: TRBJ2-1
D: -
CDR3: ASSVSGWYNEQF

V: TRBV7-8
J: TRBJ1-1
D: -
CDR3: ASSSPRGVTF

V: TRBV5-6
J: TRBJ1-1
D: TRBD1
CDR3: ASRRQGARLRAF

V: TRBV29-1
J: TRBJ1-2
D: -
CDR3: SGLQDGYT

V: TRBV29-1
J: TRBJ1-5
D: -
CDR3: SVGGPNQPQH

V: TRBV18
J: TRBJ1-1
D: TRBD1
CDR3: ASSPQQGSEAF

V: TRBV20-1
J: TRBJ1-2
D: TRBD1
CDR3: SADEGAYGYT

V: TRBV2
J: TRBJ2-1
D: TRBD2
CDR3: ASGLADNEQF

V: TRBV20-1
J: TRBJ2-1
D: -
CDR3: SANRGNEQF

V: TRBV29-1
J: TRBJ1-1
D: -
CDR3: SVGHVTAEAF

V: TRBV5-1
J: TRBJ2-1
D: -
CDR3: ASSLADSYSYNEQF

V: TRBV30
J: TRBJ1-2
D: -
CDR3: ARKNSFSNYGYT

V: TRBV7-2
J: TRBJ2-4
D: TRBD2
CDR3: ASSSGLAGRNIQY

V: TRBV12-3/TRBV12-4
J: TRBJ1-1
D: -
CDR3: ASSLVGGASTEAF

V: TRBV10-1
J: TRBJ2-1
D: TRBD2
CDR3: ASSRLRSLPGGTLSGNEQF

V: TRBV20-1
J: TRBJ2-2
D: -
CDR3: SARREVAGLRTGELF

V: TRBV5-1
J: TRBJ1-1
D: TRBD1
CDR3: ASSGQGAHTEAF

V: TRBV28
J: TRBJ1-3
D: -
CDR3: ASSDLPGEGIIDTIY

V: TRBV14
J: TRBJ2-1
D: -
CDR3: ASSQYPISQGWIRNEQF

V: TRBV7-2
J: TRBJ2-7
D: TRBD1
CDR3: ASSTRTGGSYEQY

V: TRBV7-9
J: TRBJ2-1
D: -
CDR3: ASSLTGPYNEQF

V: TRBV15
J: TRBJ1-2
D: -
CDR3: ATSRDLGVKKNGYT

V: TRBV20-1
J: TRBJ2-3
D: TRBD1
CDR3: SLSTGATDTQY

V: TRBV12-3/TRBV12-4
J: TRBJ2-7
D: -
CDR3: ASRLAGKPYEQY

V: TRBV19
J: TRBJ1-2
D: -
CDR3: ASSPPGGKFYGYT